The 3 T cell receptor beta chains in this list originate from one sample, sequenced in a study of cytomegalovirus exposure and HLA in healthy donors. A multiplex PCR was run with 60 Vbeta primers and 13 Jbeta primers. The protocol was immunoSEQ multiplex PCR, while the TCRdb copy is restricted to in-frame clones and leaves out a portion. The sample consists of 120,000 to 150,000 clones, roughly 82% of them appearing once. Specimen: PBMCs. These receptors came from a man under 40 in good health and CMV-seropositive.

The V call is TRBV30, the J call TRBJ1-3; perhaps TRBD1 as D (6 bases). The germline V and J ends were trimmed by 4 bases and 0 bases, with 7 bases remaining between them. Germline CDR1 and CDR2: GTSNPN and SVGIG (reference sequence). CDR3 length: 13 amino acids. DNA for the CDR3: TGTGCCTGGACAGGGGACTCTGGAAACACCATATATTTT. Protein: CAWTGDSGNTIYF.

The rearrangement links TRBV5-1 to TRBJ2-5; tentatively, D is TRBD2 (6 bases). This CDR3 is built from 16 residues. Germline V gene data show CDR1 as SGHRS and CDR2 as YFSETQ. The V end was cut by 3 bases, the J end by 2 bases, with 17 bases between. The CDR3 region is CASSWSQAGPQETQYF. CDR3 nucleotide sequence: TGCGCCAGCAGCTGGTCTCAAGCGGGCCCGCAAGAGACCCAGTACTTC. The full variable domain, rest sourced from reference TRBV5-1 and TRBJ2-5, is KAGVTQTPRYLIKTRGQQVTLSCSPISGHRSVSWYQQTPGQGLQFLFEYFSETQRNKGNFPGRFSGRQFSNSRSEMNVSTLELGDSALYLCASSWSQAGPQETQYFGPGTRLLVL.

This clone was seen only a few times. V usage is TRBV11-3 and J usage is TRBJ1-2; D call uncertain. Per the germline V gene, CDR1 is SGHNT and CDR2 is YENEEA. The CDR3 consists of 14 residues. Between the trimmed V and J ends, which lost 0 bases and 8 bases, there was a span of 13 bases. The CDR3 sequence is CASSLDRGGGGYTF. In nucleotides, the CDR3 is TGTGCCAGCAGCTTAGATCGCGGAGGAGGCGGCTACACCTTC.